This entry describes one TCR beta chain. The antigen is unknown. A multiplex PCR was run with 60 Vbeta primers and 13 Jbeta primers. The method was immunoSEQ multiplex PCR; TCRdb's version includes in-frame clones alone and lacks a portion of them. With about 130,000 clones in the sample, the ten largest clones hold approximately 1.9%. These data belong to a study of cytomegalovirus exposure and HLA in healthy donors. Findings of the study overall: What was likely a sequencing artifact was a cluster of highly shared sequence variants. For most TCR sequences rarity was the rule, although some public TCRs occurred in many donors.

Per germline, CDR1 SEHNR and CDR2 FQNEAQ (reference sequence). The V gene end was trimmed by 4 bases and the J gene end by 7 bases; junction bases not matched to a gene: 14. CDR3 length: 16 amino acids. Sequenced sample: PBMCs. This TCR came from a woman in her sixties in good health and CMV-seronegative. The chain couples TRBV7-9 to TRBJ2-7; 9 bases are shared with TRBD1. CDR3 residues: CASSSSTGQGQGEQYF. The CDR3 bases are TGTGCCAGCAGCTCTTCTACGGGACAGGGACAAGGGGAGCAGTACTTC.